The source of this TCR beta chain is a study of T cell repertoires in cytomegalovirus infection. TCRdb reanalysed the reads using MiXCR and keeps one entry per CDR3 protein. The table records around 340,000 distinct CDR3 sequences, just under 30% of them present only once. Findings and caveats of the study: Summed frequency of public TCR beta families distinguished CMV carriers with the relevant HLA.

Of note for this clonotype: The antigen is unknown.

The germline V gene has CDR1 LGHDT and CDR2 YNNKEL (reference sequence). CDR3 length: 12 amino acids. Between the trimmed V and J ends, which lost 0 bases and 6 bases, there was a span of 5 bases. The sample in question was cultured PBMCs, obtained from culture after CMV antigen stimulation. This clonotype was obtained from a human donor in good health (CMV status not recorded). Some clones in this sample may be carry-over from other donors' samples. The chain links TRBV3-1 to TRBJ1-1; no definite D call. In DNA form, the CDR3 reads TGTGCCAGCAGCCAAGAGTTCGCTGAAGCTTTCTTT. Translating gives CASSQEFAEAFF.